This paragraph covers one T cell receptor (beta chain) sequence. This entry comes from a study of shared clonotypes between healthy human individuals. Every contributor of samples was a Caucasian grown-up residing in Nashville, Tennessee. Only in-frame clones appear in the TCRdb table, and some are missing; sequencing was by immunoSEQ multiplex PCR. This sample has about 710,000 clones, with roughly 73% found just once. With 2 bases clipped from V and 4 bases from J, the junction kept 4 bases outside the gene matches. CDR1 and CDR2 (germline): MNHEY, SVGAGI. The CDR3 loop spans 15 amino acids. This chain joins TRBV6-5 and TRBJ2-7, with TRBD1 matching 11 bases. Sample: memory CD4+ T cells sorted from blood. The subset: CD45RA-negative fraction. The clonotype was recovered from a woman in her 30s in good health. CDR3 in DNA: TGTGCCAGCAGTTACACTGGGACAGGGGGTTACGAGCAGTACTTC. Translated, it gives CASSYTGTGGYEQYF.